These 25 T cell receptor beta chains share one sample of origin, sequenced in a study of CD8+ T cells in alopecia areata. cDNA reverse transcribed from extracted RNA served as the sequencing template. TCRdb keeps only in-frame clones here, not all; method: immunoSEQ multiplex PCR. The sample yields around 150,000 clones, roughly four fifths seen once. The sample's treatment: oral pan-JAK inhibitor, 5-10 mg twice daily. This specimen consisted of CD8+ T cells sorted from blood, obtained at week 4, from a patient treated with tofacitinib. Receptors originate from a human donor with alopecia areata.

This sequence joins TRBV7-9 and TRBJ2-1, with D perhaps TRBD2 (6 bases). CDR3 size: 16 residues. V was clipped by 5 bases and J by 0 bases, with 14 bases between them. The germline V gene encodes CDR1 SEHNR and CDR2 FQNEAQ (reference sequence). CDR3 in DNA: TGTGCCAGCAGCCCTGTGGCGGGAACCTCCTACAATGAGCAGTTCTTC. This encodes CASSPVAGTSYNEQFF.

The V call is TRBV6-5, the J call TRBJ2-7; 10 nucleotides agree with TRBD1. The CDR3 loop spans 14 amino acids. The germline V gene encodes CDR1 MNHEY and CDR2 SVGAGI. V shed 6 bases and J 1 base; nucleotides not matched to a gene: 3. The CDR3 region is CASRGGQGSYEQYF. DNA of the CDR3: TGTGCCAGCAGAGGGGGACAGGGGTCCTACGAGCAGTACTTC.

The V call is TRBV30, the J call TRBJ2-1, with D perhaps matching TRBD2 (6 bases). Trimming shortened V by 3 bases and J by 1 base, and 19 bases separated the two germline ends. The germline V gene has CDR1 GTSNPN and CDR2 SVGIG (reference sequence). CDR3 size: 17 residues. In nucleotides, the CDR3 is TGTGCCTGGAGCCCAGAACTCCCCGGGAGATCCTACAATGAGCAGTTCTTC. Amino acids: CAWSPELPGRSYNEQFF.

The CDR3 loop is CASSPTGLRDQYF. The CDR3 DNA reads TGTGCCAGCAGCCCAACGGGACTACGAGACCAGTACTTC. The chain has TRBV7-9 and TRBJ2-5, with 7 nucleotides matching TRBD2. Per germline, CDR1 SEHNR and CDR2 FQNEAQ (reference sequence). This CDR3 has 13 amino acids. V was pared by 5 bases and J by 10 bases, with 10 bases of the junction left unmatched. Full variable domain (remainder filled in from reference TRBV7-9 and TRBJ2-5): DTGVSQNPRHKITKRGQNVTFRCDPISEHNRLYWYRQTLGQGPEFLTYFQNEAQLEKSRLLSDRFSAERPKGSFSTLEIQRTEQGDSAMYLCASSPTGLRDQYFGPGTRLLVL.

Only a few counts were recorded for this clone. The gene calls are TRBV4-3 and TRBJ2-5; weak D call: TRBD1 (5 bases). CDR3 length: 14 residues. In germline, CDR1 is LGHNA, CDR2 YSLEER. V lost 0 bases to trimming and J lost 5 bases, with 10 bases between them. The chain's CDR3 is CASSQDAKGETQYF. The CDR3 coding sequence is TGCGCCAGCAGCCAAGATGCAAAGGGGGAGACCCAGTACTTC.

CDR3 DNA: TGTGCCACCAGCCCGGGACAGGGGTTCTACGAGCAGTACTTC. It encodes CATSPGQGFYEQYF. The genes are TRBV15 and TRBJ2-7; 10 nucleotides match TRBD1. This CDR3 has 14 amino acids. Germline CDR1 LNHNV, CDR2 YYDKDF (reference sequence). Losses at the gene ends were 5 bases for V and 3 bases for J; bases not matched to a gene: 4.

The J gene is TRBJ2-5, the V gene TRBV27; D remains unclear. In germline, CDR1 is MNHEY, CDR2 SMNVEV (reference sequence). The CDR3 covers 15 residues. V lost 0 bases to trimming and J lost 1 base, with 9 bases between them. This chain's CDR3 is CASSLSARLQETQYF. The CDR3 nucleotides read TGTGCCAGCAGTTTATCAGCTAGGCTCCAAGAGACCCAGTACTTC.

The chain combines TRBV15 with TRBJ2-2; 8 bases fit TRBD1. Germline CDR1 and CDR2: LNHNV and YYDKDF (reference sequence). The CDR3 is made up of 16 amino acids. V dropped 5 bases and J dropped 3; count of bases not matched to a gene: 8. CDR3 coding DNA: TGTGCCACCAGCTCCCGGCAGGGGGCTTACACCGGGGAGCTGTTTTTT. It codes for CATSSRQGAYTGELFF.

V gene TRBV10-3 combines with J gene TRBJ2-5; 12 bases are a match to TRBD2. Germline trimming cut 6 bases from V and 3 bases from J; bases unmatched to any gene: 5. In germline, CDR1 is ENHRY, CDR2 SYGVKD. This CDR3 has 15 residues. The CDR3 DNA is TGTGCCATCAGCCTAGCGGGGGGGAGGAAAGAGACCCAGTACTTC. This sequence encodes CAISLAGGRKETQYF.

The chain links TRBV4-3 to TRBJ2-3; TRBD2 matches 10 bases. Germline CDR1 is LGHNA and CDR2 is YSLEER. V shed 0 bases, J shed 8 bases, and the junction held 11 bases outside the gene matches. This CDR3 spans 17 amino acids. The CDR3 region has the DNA TGCGCCAGCAGCCAAGATCGGCTAGCGGGGGCCGGGGGTACGCAGTATTTT. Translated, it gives CASSQDRLAGAGGTQYF.

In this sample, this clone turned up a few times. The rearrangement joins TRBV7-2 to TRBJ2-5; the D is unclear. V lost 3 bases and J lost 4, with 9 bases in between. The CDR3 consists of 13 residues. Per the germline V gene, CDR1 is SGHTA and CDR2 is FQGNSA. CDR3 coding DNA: TGTGCCAGCAGCTTCGAGAGCGTAGAGACCCAGTACTTC. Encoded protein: CASSFESVETQYF.

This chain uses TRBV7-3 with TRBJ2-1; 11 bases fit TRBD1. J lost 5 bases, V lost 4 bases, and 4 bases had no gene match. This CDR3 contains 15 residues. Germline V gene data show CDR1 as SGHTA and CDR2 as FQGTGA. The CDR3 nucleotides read TGTGCCAGCAGCTCCGGACAGGGGGCGGACAATGAGCAGTTCTTC. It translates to CASSSGQGADNEQFF.

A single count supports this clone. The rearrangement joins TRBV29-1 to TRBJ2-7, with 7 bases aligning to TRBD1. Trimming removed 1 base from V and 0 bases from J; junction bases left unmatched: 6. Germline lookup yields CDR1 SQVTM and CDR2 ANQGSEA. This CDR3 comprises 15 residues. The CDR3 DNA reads TGCAGCGTTGAAGTCGTGGGACAGACCTCCTACGAGCAGTACTTC. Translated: CSVEVVGQTSYEQYF.

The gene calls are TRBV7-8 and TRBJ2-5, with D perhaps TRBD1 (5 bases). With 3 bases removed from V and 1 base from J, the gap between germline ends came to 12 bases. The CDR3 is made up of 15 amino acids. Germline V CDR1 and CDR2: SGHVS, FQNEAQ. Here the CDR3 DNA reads TGTGCCAGCAGCTTGCGGCAGGGTCGCCAAGAGACCCAGTACTTC. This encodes CASSLRQGRQETQYF.

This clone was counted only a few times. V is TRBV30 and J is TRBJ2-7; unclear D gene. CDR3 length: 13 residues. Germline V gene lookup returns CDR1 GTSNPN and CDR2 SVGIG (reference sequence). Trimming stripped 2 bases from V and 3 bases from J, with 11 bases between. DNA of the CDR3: TGTGCCTGGAGTTCTGGTTTGGGCTACGAGCAGTACTTC. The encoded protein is CAWSSGLGYEQYF.

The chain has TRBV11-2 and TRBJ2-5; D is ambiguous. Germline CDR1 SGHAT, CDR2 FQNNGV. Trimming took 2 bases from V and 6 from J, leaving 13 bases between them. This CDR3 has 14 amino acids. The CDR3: CASSLNHPGKTQYF. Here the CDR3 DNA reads TGTGCCAGCAGCTTAAACCACCCTGGAAAGACCCAGTACTTC.

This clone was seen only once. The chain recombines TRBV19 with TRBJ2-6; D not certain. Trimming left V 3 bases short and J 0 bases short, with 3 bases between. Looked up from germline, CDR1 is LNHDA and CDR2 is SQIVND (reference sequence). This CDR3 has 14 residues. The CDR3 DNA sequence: TGTGCCAGTAGTATGGGCTCTGGGGCCAACGTCCTGACTTTC. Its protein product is CASSMGSGANVLTF.

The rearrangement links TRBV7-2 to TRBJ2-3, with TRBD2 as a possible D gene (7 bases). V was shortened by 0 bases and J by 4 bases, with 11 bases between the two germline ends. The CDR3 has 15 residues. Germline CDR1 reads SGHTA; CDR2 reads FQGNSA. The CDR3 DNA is TGTGCCAGCAGCTTAGCGGGGGGGCCAGCAGATACGCAGTATTTT. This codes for CASSLAGGPADTQYF.

The CDR3 protein is CASGDRFYGYTF. The CDR3 DNA reads TGTGCCAGCGGGGACAGGTTTTATGGCTACACCTTC. V and J are TRBV27 and TRBJ1-2, with TRBD1 matching 8 bases. Germline loops: CDR1 MNHEY, CDR2 SMNVEV (reference sequence). The V gene end was trimmed by 8 bases and the J gene end by 5 bases; junction bases not matched to a gene: 4. This CDR3 is 12 amino acids long.

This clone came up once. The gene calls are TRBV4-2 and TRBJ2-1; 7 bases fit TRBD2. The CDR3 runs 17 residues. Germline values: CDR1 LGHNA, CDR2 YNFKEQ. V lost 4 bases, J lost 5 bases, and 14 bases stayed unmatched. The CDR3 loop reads CASSLYRLAEVNNEQFF. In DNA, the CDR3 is TGTGCCAGCAGCCTGTACAGGCTAGCGGAAGTTAACAATGAGCAGTTCTTC.

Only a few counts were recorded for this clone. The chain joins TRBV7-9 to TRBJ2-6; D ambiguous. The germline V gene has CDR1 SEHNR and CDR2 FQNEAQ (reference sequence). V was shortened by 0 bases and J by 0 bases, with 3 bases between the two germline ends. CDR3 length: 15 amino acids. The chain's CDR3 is CASSLAPSGANVLTF. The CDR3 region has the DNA TGTGCCAGCAGCTTAGCCCCCTCTGGGGCCAACGTCCTGACTTTC.

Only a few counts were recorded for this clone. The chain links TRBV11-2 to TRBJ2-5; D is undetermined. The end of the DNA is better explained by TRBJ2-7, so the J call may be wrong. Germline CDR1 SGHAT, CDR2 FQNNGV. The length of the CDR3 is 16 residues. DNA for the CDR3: TGTGCCAGCAGCTTAGTAGGGTCCCCCCTGGCCTACGAGCAGTACTTC. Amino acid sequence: CASSLVGSPLAYEQYF.

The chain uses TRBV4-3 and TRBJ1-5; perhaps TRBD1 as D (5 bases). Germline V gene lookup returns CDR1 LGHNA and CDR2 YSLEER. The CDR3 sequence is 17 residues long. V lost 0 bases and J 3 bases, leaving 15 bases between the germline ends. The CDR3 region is CASSQDSYRSYNQPQHF. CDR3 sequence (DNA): TGCGCCAGCAGCCAAGATTCGTACAGGAGCTACAATCAGCCCCAGCATTTT.

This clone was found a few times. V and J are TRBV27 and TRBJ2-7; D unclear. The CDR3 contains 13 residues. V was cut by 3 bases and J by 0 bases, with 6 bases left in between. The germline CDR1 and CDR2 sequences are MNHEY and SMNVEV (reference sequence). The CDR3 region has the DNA TGTGCCAGCAGTTTCGGGTTCTCCTACGAGCAGTACTTC. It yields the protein CASSFGFSYEQYF.

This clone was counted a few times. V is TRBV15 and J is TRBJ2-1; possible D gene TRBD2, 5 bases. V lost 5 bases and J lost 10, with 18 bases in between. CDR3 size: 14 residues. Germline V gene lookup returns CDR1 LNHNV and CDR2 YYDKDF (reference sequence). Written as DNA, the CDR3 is TGTGCCACCAGCCGACCCGAGGGTCGTGAGGAGCAGTTCTTC. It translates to CATSRPEGREEQFF.